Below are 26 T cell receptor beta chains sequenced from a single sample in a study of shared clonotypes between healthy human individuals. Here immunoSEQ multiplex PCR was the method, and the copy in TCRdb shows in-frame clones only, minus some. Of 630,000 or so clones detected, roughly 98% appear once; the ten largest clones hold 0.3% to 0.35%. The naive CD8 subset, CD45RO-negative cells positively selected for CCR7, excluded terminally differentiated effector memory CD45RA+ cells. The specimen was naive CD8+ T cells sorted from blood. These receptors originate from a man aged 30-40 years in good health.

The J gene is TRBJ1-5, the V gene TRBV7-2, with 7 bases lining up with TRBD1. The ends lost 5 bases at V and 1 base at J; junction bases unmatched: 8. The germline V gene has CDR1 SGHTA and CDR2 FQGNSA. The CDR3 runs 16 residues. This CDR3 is CASSDKGQSSNQPQHF. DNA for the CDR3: TGTGCCAGCAGCGATAAGGGACAGTCGAGCAATCAGCCCCAGCATTTT.

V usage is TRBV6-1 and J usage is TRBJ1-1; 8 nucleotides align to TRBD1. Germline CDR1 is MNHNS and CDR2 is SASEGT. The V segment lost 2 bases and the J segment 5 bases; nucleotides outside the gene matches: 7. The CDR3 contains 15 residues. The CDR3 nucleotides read TGTGCCAGCAGTGAACCTACAGGGGGTCGAACTGAAGCTTTCTTT. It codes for CASSEPTGGRTEAFF.

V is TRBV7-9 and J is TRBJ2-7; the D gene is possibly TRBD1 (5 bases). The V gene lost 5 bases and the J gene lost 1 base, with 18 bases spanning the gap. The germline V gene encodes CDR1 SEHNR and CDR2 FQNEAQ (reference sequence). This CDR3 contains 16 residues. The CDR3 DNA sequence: TGTGCCAGCAGCAACCCAGGGTCGGCCCGGTCCTACGAGCAGTACTTC. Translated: CASSNPGSARSYEQYF.

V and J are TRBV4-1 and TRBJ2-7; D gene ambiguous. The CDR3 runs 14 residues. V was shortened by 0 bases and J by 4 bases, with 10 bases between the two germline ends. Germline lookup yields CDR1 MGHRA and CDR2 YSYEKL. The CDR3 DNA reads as TGCGCCAGCAGCCAAGATCCAGTAGCTTACGAGCAGTACTTC. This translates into CASSQDPVAYEQYF.

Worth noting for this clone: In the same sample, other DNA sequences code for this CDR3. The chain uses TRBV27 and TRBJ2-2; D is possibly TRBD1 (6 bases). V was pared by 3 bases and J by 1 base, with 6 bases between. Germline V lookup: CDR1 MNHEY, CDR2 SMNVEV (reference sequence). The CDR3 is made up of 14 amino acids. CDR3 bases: TGTGCCAGCAGTTTGGGACAGAACACCGGGGAGCTGTTTTTT. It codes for CASSLGQNTGELFF.

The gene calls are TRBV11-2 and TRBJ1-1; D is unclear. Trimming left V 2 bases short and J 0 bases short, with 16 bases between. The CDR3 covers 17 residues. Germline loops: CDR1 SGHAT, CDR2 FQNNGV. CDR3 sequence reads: CASSLQMGRNMNTEAFF. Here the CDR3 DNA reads TGTGCCAGCAGCTTACAGATGGGGAGAAACATGAACACTGAAGCTTTCTTT.

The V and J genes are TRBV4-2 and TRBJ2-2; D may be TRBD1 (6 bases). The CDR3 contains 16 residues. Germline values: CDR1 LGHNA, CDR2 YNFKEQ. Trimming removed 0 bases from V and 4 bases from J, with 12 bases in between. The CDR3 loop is CASSQETGIGTGELFF. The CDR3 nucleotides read TGTGCCAGCAGCCAAGAAACAGGGATTGGCACCGGGGAGCTGTTTTTT.

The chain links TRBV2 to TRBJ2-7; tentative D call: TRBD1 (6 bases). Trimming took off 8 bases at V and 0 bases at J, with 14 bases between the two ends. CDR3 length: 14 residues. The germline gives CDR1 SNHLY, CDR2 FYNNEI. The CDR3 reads CASGVTGTSYEQYF. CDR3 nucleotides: TGTGCCAGCGGGGTAACAGGGACCTCCTACGAGCAGTACTTC.

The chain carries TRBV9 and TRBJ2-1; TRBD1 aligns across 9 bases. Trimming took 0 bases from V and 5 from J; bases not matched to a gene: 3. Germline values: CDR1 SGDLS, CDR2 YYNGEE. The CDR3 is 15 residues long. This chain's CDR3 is CASSVGGQGDNEQFF. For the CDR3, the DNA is TGTGCCAGCAGCGTAGGGGGACAGGGTGACAATGAGCAGTTCTTC.

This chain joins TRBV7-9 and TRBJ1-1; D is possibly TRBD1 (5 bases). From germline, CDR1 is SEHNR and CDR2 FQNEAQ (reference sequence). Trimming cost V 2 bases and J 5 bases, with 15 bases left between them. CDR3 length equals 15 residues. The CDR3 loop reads CASSLYIAGVTEAFF. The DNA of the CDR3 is TGTGCCAGCAGCTTATATATTGCGGGGGTTACTGAAGCTTTCTTT.

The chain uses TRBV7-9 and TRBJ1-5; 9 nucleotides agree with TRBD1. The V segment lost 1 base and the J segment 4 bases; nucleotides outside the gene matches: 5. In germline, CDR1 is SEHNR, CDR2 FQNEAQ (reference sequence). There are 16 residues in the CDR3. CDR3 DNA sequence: TGTGCCAGCAGCTTAGGTTCCGGGACAGGGAATCAGCCCCAGCATTTT. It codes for CASSLGSGTGNQPQHF.

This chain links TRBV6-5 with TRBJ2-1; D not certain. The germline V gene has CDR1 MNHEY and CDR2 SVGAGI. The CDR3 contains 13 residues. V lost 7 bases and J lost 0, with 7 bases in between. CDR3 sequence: CASTPGSYNEQFF. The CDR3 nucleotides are TGTGCCAGCACCCCAGGCTCCTACAATGAGCAGTTCTTC.

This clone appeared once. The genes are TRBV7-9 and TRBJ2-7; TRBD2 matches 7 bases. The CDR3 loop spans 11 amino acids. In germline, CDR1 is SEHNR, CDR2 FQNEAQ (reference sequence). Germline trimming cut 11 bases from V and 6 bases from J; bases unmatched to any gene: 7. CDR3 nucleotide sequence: TGTGCCGGGGGGGACCTGGGCGAGCAGTACTTC. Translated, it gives CAGGDLGEQYF.

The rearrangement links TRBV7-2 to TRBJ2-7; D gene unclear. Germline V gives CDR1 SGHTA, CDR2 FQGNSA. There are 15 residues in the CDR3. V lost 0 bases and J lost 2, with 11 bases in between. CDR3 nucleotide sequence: TGTGCCAGCAGCTTAGCTATAGCCGGAACCTACGAGCAGTACTTC. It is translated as CASSLAIAGTYEQYF.

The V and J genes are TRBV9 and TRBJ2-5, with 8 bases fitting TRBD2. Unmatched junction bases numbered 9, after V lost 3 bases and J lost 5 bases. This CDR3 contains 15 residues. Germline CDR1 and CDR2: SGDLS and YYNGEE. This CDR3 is CASSGSGTSGETQYF. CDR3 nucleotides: TGTGCCAGCAGCGGATCAGGGACTAGTGGGGAGACCCAGTACTTC. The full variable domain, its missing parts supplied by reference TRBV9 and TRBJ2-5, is DSGVTQTPKHLITATGQRVTLRCSPRSGDLSVYWYQQSLDQGLQFLIQYYNGEERAKGNILERFSAQQFPDLHSELNLSSLELGDSALYFCASSGSGTSGETQYFGPGTRLLVL.

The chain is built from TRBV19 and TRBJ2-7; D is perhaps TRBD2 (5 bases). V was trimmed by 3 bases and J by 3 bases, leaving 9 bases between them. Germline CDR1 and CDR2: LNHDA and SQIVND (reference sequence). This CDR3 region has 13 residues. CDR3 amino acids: CASSMVEGYEQYF. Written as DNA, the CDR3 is TGTGCCAGTAGTATGGTAGAGGGCTACGAGCAGTACTTC.

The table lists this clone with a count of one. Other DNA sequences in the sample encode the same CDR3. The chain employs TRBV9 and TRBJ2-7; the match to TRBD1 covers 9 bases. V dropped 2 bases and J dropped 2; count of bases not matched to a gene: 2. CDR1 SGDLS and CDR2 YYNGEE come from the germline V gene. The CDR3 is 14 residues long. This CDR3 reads CASSVGQGPYEQYF. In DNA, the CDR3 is TGTGCCAGCAGCGTGGGACAGGGTCCCTACGAGCAGTACTTC.

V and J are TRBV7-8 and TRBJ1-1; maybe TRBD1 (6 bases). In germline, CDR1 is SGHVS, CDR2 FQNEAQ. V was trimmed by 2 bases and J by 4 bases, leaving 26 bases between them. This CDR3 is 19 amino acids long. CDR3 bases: TGTGCCAGCAGCTTAAACCCAGACACAAGACGGGGGCCCGGCACTGAAGCTTTCTTT. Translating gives CASSLNPDTRRGPGTEAFF.

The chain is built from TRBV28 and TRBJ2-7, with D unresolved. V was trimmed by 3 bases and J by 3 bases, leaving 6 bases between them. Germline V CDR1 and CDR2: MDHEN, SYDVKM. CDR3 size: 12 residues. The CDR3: CASSFRGYEQYF. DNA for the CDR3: TGTGCCAGCAGTTTCCGCGGCTACGAGCAGTACTTC.

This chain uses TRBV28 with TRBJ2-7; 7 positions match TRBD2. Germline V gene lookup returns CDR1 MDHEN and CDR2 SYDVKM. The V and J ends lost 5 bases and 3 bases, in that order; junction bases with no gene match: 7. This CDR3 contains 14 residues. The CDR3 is CASSKLAPLYEQYF. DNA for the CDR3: TGTGCCAGCAGTAAACTAGCGCCTCTCTACGAGCAGTACTTC.

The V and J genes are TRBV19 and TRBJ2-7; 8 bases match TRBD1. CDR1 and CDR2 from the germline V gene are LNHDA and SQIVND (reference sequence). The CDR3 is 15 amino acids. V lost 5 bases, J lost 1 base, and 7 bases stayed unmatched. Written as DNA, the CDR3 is TGTGCCAGTAGTTGGGGGACAGGTCTATCCTACGAGCAGTACTTC. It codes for CASSWGTGLSYEQYF.

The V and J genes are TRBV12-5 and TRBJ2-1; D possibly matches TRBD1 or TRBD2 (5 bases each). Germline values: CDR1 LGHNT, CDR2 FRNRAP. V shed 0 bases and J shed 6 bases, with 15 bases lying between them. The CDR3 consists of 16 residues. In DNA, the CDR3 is TGTGCTAGTGGTTTGGTCGTTGGGGGAGTGTTCAATGAGCAGTTCTTC. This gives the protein CASGLVVGGVFNEQFF.

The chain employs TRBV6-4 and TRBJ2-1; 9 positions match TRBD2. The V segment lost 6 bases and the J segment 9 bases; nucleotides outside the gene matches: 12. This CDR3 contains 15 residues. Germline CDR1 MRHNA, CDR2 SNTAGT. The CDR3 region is CASSLFSGSRGEQFF. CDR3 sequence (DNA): TGTGCCAGCAGCCTTTTTAGCGGGAGTCGGGGTGAGCAGTTCTTC.

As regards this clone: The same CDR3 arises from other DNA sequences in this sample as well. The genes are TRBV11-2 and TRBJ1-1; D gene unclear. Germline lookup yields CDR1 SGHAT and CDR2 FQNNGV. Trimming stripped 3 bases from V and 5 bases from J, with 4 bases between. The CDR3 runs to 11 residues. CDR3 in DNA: TGTGCCAGCAGCTTCGGTACTGAAGCTTTCTTT. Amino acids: CASSFGTEAFF.

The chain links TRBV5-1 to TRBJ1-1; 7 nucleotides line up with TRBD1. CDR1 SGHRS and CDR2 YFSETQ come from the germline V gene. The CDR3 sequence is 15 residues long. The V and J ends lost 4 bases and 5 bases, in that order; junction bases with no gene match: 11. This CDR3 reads CASSPGDSMGTEAFF. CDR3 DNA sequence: TGCGCCAGCAGCCCTGGGGACAGCATGGGGACTGAAGCTTTCTTT.

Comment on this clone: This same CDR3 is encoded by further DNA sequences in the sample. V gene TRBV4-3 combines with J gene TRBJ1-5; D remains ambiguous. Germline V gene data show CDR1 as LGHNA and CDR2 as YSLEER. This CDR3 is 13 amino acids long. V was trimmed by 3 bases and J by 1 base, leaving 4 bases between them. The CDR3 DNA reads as TGCGCCAGCAGCCAGGGAAGCAATCAGCCCCAGCATTTT. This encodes CASSQGSNQPQHF.